The entry below gives a single T cell receptor beta chain sequence along with its context. Antigen unknown. With 6 bases removed from V and 3 bases from J, the gap between germline ends came to 8 bases. CDR1 and CDR2 (germline): WSHSY, SAAADI. The CDR3 extends over 12 amino acids. PCR amplification relied on 60 Vbeta primers (plus 13 Jbeta primers). Libraries were prepared by immunoSEQ multiplex PCR; TCRdb keeps only in-frame clonotypes and omits some of them. The sample has some 190,000 clones, approximately 70% seen once. This entry is derived from a study of cytomegalovirus exposure and HLA in healthy donors. General observations from the study: The CMV antigen specificity of a few CMV-associated chains was confirmed through in vitro analysis.

Sequences were obtained from PBMCs. The chain links TRBV10-2 to TRBJ1-1; D remains unclear. The TCR comes from a woman younger than 45 in good health and CMV-seropositive. CDR3 sequence (DNA): TGCGCCAGCAGCTGGGGAGACACTGAAGCTTTCTTT. Amino acid sequence: CASSWGDTEAFF.